Presented here are 2 T cell receptor beta chains from one specimen sequenced in a study of OX40 agonist ivuxolimab in advanced cancers. Clones were read by immunoSEQ multiplex PCR, and TCRdb kept only the in-frame ones, dropping some. The sample comprises some 50,000 clones, 70% to 90% of which are singletons, and about an eighth rests with the top ten. The specimen was CD4+ or CD8+ T cells sorted from blood, collected in a trial of the OX40 agonist ivuxolimab. The receptors were gathered from an adult with an advanced solid tumor such as melanoma, head and neck, liver or kidney cancer.

The chain recombines TRBV5-1 with TRBJ1-1, with 10 bases aligning to TRBD1. V was pared by 0 bases and J by 4 bases, with 0 bases of the junction left unmatched. This CDR3 spans 14 amino acids. Per the germline V gene, CDR1 is SGHRS and CDR2 is YFSETQ. CDR3 DNA sequence: TGCGCCAGCAGCTTGGGGACAGGGGGCACTGAAGCTTTCTTT. Its protein is CASSLGTGGTEAFF. The whole variable domain, remainder taken from reference TRBV5-1 and TRBJ1-1, is KAGVTQTPRYLIKTRGQQVTLSCSPISGHRSVSWYQQTPGQGLQFLFEYFSETQRNKGNFPGRFSGRQFSNSRSEMNVSTLELGDSALYLCASSLGTGGTEAFFGQGTRLTVV.

The chain employs TRBV19 and TRBJ2-7, with D unresolved. CDR1 LNHDA and CDR2 SQIVND come from the germline V gene (reference sequence). The CDR3 consists of 15 residues. Trimming stripped 6 bases from V and 0 bases from J, with 15 bases between. This CDR3 reads CASSPRAVSSYEQYF. CDR3 DNA sequence: TGTGCCAGTAGCCCAAGGGCCGTAAGCTCCTACGAGCAGTACTTC.